This T cell receptor (beta chain) was sequenced in a study of spatial heterogeneity in lung cancer. Study-level information: For the average unique TCR and UMI combination, more than 9.5 occurrences appeared in raw reads.

V was pared by 4 bases and J by 6 bases, with 7 bases of the junction left unmatched. CDR3 size: 15 residues. The germline V gene has CDR1 SGHRS and CDR2 YFSETQ. Time point in this sample: sample taken at primary tumor resection. No cell sorting; template was whole RNA from tumor, lung tissue or PBMC. The cohort: over 70 early-stage, untreated non-small cell lung cancer patients. Each CDR3 protein is one row after TCRdb ran MiXCR on the 5' RACE reads. The repertoire holds about 23,000 distinct CDR3 sequences, 4% to 6% seen once, with more than 4.5% in the top ten. This clonotype was detected many times.

The chain joins TRBV5-1 to TRBJ2-1, with 10 nucleotides matching TRBD2. The sample was PBMCs, taken at surgery. The clonotype comes from a male donor with early-stage non-small cell lung cancer. For the CDR3, the DNA is TGCGCCAGCAGCCCGCTAGCGGGAGCGTCCAATGAGCAGTTCTTC. The encoded protein is CASSPLAGASNEQFF.